This T cell receptor (beta chain) derives from a study of cytomegalovirus exposure and HLA in healthy donors. Germline V gene sequence: CDR1 ENHRY, CDR2 SYGVKD. V dropped 4 bases and J dropped 13 bases, with 14 bases sitting between them. The CDR3 contains 12 residues. This clone was seen only once. Its antigen is as yet unknown. The PCR ran on 60 Vbeta and 13 Jbeta primers. TCRdb keeps only in-frame clones here, not all; method: immunoSEQ multiplex PCR. The sample consists of about 59,000 clones, roughly four fifths of them appearing once. General study points: The study labeled fewer than 200 TCR beta chains cytomegalovirus-associated. Rates of TCR association differed by HLA locus in a later analysis, with DRB1 highest and HLA-C lowest.

The source of this sequence is a human donor in good health. Sequenced sample: PBMCs. The chain is built from TRBV10-3 and TRBJ2-1; TRBD1 might be the D (6 bases). In nucleotides, the CDR3 is TGTGCCATCAGTGGAGACAGGCCCATACAGTTCTTC. As protein: CAISGDRPIQFF.